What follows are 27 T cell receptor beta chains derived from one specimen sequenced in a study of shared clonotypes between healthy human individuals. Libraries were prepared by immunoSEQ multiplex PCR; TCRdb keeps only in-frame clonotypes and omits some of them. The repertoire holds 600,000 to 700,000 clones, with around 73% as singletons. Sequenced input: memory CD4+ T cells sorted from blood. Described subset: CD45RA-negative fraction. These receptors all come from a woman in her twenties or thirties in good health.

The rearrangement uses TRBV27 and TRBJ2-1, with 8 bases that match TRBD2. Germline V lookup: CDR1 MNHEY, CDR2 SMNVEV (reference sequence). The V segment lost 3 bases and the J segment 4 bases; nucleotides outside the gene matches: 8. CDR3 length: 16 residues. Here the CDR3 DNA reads TGTGCCAGCAGTTTCTTCTATGAGCGGGAGTACAATGAGCAGTTCTTC. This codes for CASSFFYEREYNEQFF.

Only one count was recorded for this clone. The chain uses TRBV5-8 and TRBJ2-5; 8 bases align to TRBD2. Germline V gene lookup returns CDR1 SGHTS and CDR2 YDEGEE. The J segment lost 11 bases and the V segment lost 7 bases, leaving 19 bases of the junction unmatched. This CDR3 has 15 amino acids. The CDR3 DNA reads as TGTGCCAGCTTCCGGGGTTCGGGAGGGCCTGGAGAGCAGTACTTC. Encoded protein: CASFRGSGGPGEQYF.

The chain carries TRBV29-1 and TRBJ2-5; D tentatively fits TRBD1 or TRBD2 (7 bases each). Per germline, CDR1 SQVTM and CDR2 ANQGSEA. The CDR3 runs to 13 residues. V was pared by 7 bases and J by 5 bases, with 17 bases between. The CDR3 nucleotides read TGCAGCGCCAGGGGGAGGGGTTGGGAGACCCAGTACTTC. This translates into CSARGRGWETQYF.

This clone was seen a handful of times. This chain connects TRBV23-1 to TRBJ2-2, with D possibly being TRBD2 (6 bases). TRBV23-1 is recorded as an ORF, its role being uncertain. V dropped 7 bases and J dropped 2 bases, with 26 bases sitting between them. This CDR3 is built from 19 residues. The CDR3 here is CASNQRRVQVQKNTGELFF. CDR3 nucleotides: TGCGCCAGCAACCAAAGGAGGGTCCAGGTACAGAAAAACACCGGGGAGCTGTTTTTT.

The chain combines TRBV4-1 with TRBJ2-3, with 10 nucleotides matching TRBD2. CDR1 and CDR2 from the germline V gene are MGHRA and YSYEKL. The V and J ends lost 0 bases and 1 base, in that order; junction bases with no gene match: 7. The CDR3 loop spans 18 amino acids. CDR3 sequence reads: CASSQEGAGGPRTDTQYF. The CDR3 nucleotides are TGCGCCAGCAGCCAAGAGGGAGCGGGAGGGCCCCGCACAGATACGCAGTATTTT.

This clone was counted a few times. The CDR3 region has the DNA TGTGCCAGTAGTATAGATGCAGATACGCAGTATTTT. Its protein product is CASSIDADTQYF. The chain uses TRBV19 and TRBJ2-3; no definite D call. Germline V CDR1 and CDR2: LNHDA, SQIVND (reference sequence). The V gene lost 0 bases and the J gene lost 4 bases, with 2 bases spanning the gap. The CDR3 contains 12 residues. The variable domain in full, completed from reference TRBV19 and TRBJ2-3, reads DGGITQSPKYLFRKEGQNVTLSCEQNLNHDAMYWYRQDPGQGLRLIYYSQIVNDFQKGDIAEGYSVSREKKESFPLTVTSAQKNPTAFYLCASSIDADTQYFGPGTRLTVL.

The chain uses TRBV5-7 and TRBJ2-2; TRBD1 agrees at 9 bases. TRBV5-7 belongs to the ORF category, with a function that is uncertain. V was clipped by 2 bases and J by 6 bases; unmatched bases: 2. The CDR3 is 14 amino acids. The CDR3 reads CASSLTGGPGELFF. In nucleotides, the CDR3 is TGTGCCAGCAGCTTAACAGGGGGCCCCGGGGAGCTGTTTTTT.

In nucleotides, the CDR3 is TGTGCCACCAGCAGTGAAGGGGAGCTGTTTTTT. Translation: CATSSEGELFF. The chain recombines TRBV15 with TRBJ2-2; D is uncertain. The CDR3 runs to 11 residues. The germline V and J ends were trimmed by 3 bases and 8 bases, with 4 bases remaining between them. The germline V gene encodes CDR1 LNHNV and CDR2 YYDKDF (reference sequence).

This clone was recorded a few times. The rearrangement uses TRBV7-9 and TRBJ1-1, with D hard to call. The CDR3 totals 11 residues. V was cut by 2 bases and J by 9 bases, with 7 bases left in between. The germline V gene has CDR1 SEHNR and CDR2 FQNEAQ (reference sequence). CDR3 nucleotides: TGTGCCAGCAGCTTAAAGGAGAAAGCTTTCTTT. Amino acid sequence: CASSLKEKAFF.

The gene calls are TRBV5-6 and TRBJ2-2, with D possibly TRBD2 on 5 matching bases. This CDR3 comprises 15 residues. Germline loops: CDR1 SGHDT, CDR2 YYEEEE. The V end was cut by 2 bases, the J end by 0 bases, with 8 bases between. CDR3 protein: CASSFRTSNTGELFF. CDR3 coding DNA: TGTGCCAGCAGCTTCCGGACTTCGAACACCGGGGAGCTGTTTTTT.

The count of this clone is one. The CDR3 sequence: CAISEQGGGTEAFF. In DNA form, the CDR3 reads TGTGCCATCAGTGAGCAGGGGGGAGGCACTGAAGCTTTCTTT. The chain carries TRBV10-3 and TRBJ1-1, with TRBD1 matching 7 bases. The J segment lost 4 bases and the V segment lost 2 bases, leaving 4 bases of the junction unmatched. The germline gives CDR1 ENHRY, CDR2 SYGVKD. The CDR3 is made up of 14 amino acids.

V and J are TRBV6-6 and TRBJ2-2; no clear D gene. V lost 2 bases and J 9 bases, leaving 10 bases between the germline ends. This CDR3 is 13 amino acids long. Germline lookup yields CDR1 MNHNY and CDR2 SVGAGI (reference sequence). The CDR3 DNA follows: TGTGCCAGCAGTTACGAGCTTGGAAGGGAGCTGTTTTTT. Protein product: CASSYELGRELFF.

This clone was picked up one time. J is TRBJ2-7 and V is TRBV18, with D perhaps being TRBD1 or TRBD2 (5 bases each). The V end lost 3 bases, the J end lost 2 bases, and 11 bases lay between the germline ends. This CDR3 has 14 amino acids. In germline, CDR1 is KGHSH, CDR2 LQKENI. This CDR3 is CASSPLLGAYEQYF. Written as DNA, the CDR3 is TGTGCCAGCTCACCGTTGTTGGGGGCCTACGAGCAGTACTTC.

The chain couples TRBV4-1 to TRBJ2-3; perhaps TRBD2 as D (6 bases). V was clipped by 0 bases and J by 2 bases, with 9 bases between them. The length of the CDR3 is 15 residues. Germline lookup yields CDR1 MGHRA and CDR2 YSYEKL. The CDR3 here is CASSQDWTITDTQYF. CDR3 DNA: TGCGCCAGCAGCCAAGATTGGACTATCACAGATACGCAGTATTTT.

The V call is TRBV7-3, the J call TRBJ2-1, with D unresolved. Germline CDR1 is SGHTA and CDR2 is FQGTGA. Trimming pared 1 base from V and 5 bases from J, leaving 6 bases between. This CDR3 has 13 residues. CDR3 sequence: CASSLSSHNEQFF. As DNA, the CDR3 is TGTGCCAGCAGCTTAAGTAGCCACAATGAGCAGTTCTTC.

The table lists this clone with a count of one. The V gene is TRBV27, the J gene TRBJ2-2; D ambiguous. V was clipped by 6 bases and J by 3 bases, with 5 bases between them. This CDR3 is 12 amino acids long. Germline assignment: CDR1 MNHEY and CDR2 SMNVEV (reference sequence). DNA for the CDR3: TGTGCCAGCAGCCCTTACACCGGGGAGCTGTTTTTT. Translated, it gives CASSPYTGELFF.

CDR3 sequence reads: CASSSLDPRGREQYF. Written as DNA, the CDR3 is TGTGCCAGCAGCTCCCTCGACCCGAGGGGGAGAGAGCAGTACTTC. The chain employs TRBV21-1 and TRBJ2-7; TRBD1, the D gene given by the table, was not confirmed from the DNA. TRBV21-1 is reported as a pseudogene. This CDR3 spans 15 amino acids.

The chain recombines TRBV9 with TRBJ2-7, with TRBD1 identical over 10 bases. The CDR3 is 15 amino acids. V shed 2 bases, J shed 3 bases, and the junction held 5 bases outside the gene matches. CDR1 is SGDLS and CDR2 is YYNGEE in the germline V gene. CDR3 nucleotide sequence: TGTGCCAGCAGCGTCCAGGACAGGGGGTACTACGAGCAGTACTTC. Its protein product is CASSVQDRGYYEQYF.

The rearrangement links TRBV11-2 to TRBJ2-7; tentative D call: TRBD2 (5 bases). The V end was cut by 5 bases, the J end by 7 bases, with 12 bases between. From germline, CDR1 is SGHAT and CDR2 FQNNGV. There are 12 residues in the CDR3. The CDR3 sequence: CASSLRTDEQYF. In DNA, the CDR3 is TGTGCCAGCAGCCTACGGACTGATGAGCAGTACTTC.

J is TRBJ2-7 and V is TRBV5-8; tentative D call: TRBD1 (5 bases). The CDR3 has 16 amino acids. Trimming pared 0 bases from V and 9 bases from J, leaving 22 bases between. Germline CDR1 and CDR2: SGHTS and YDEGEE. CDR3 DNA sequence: TGTGCCAGCAGCTTGGTCGCAGTTAATTCCGCTCAGGGGCAGTACTTC. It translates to CASSLVAVNSAQGQYF.

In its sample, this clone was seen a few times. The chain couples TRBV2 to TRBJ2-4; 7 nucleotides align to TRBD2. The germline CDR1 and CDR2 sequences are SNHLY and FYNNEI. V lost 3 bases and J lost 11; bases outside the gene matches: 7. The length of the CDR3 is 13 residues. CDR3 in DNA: TGTGCCAGCAGTGATGCCCCAGCGGGGTTTCAGTACTTC. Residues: CASSDAPAGFQYF.

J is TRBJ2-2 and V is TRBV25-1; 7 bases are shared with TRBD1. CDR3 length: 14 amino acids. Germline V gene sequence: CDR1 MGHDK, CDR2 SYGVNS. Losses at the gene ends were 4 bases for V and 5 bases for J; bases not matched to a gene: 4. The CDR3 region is CASSAAGGTGELFF. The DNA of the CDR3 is TGTGCCAGCAGTGCGGCAGGGGGAACCGGGGAGCTGTTTTTT.

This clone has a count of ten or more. CDR3 sequence: CASRGSGYNEQFF. The CDR3 DNA sequence: TGTGCCAGCAGGGGGTCGGGATACAATGAGCAGTTCTTC. The J gene is TRBJ2-1, the V gene TRBV28; perhaps TRBD2 as D (5 bases). Germline CDR1 is MDHEN and CDR2 is SYDVKM. The CDR3 runs to 13 residues. V shed 6 bases and J shed 4 bases, with 10 bases lying between them. The whole variable domain, remainder taken from reference TRBV28 and TRBJ2-1, is DVKVTQSSRYLVKRTGEKVFLECVQDMDHENMFWYRQDPGLGLRLIYFSYDVKMKEKGDIPEGYSVSREKKERFSLILESASTNQTSMYLCASRGSGYNEQFFGPGTRLTVL.

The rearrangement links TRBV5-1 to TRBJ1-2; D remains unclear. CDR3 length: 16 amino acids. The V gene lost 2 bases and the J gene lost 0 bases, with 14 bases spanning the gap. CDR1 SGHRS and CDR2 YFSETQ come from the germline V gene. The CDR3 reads CASSFGGSQPNYGYTF. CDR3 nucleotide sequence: TGCGCCAGCAGCTTTGGAGGGTCACAGCCTAACTATGGCTACACCTTC.

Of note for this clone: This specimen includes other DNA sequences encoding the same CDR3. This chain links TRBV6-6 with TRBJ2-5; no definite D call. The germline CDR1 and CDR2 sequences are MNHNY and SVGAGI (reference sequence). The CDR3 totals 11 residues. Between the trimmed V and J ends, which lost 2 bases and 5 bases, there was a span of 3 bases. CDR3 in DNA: TGTGCCAGCAGTTACGCTGAGACCCAGTACTTC. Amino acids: CASSYAETQYF.

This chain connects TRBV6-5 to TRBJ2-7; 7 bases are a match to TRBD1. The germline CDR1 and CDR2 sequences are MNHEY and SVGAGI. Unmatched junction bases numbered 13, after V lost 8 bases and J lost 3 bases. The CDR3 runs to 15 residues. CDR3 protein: CASRRRQGDLYEQYF. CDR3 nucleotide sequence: TGTGCCAGCCGCCGACGCCAGGGGGACCTCTACGAGCAGTACTTC.

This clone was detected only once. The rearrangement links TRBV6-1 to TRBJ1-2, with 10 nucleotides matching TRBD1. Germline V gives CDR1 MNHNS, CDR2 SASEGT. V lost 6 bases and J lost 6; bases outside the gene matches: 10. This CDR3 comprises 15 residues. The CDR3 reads CASRLTGGALDGYTF. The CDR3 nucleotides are TGTGCCAGCAGATTGACAGGGGGCGCCTTGGATGGCTACACCTTC.